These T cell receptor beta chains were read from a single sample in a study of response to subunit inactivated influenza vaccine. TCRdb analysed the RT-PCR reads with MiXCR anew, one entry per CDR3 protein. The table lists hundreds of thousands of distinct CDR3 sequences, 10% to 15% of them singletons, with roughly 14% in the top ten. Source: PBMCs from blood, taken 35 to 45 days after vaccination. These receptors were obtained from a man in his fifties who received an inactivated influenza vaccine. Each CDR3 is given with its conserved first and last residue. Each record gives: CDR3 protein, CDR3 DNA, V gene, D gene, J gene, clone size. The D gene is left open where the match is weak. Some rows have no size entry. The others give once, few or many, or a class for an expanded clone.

CDR3: CASSADSLRFGTEAFF
DNA: TGTGCCAGCAGTGCGGACAGCCTTCGTTTCGGAACTGAAGCTTTCTTT
V: TRBV2
D: NA
J: TRBJ1-1
size: NA

CDR3: CASSLAPQGFETQYF
DNA: TGTGCCAGCAGCTTAGCTCCACAGGGGTTTGAGACCCAGTACTTC
V: TRBV7-9
D: TRBD1
J: TRBJ2-5
size: few

CDR3: CAISDRVSTDTQYF
DNA: TGTGCCATCAGTGACCGGGTCAGCACAGATACGCAGTATTTT
V: TRBV10-3
D: NA
J: TRBJ2-3
size: few

CDR3: CASSTLDAYEQYF
DNA: TGTGCCAGCTCAACTCTAGACGCATACGAGCAGTACTTC
V: TRBV18
D: NA
J: TRBJ2-7
size: many

CDR3: CSVESGLSYEQYF
DNA: TGCAGCGTTGAGTCCGGGCTCTCCTACGAGCAGTACTTC
V: TRBV29-1
D: NA
J: TRBJ2-7
size: NA

CDR3: CASSNRQEAFF
DNA: TGTGCCAGTAGCAACCGCCAGGAAGCTTTCTTT
V: TRBV19
D: NA
J: TRBJ1-1
size: few

CDR3: CASSQGPGEGETQYF
DNA: TGTGCCAGCAGCCAAGGCCCAGGGGAGGGAGAGACCCAGTACTTC
V: TRBV3-1
D: NA
J: TRBJ2-5
size: few

CDR3: CASSSDLGSQFF
DNA: TGTGCCAGCAGCTCGGACCTAGGGTCGCAGTTCTTC
V: TRBV7-9
D: NA
J: TRBJ2-1
size: many

CDR3: CSARQTQETQYF
DNA: TGCAGTGCTAGACAGACACAAGAGACCCAGTACTTC
V: TRBV20-1
D: NA
J: TRBJ2-5
size: few

CDR3: CASSPPRSGSNTGELFF
DNA: TGTGCCAGCAGCCCCCCCCGTAGCGGGAGCAACACCGGGGAGCTGTTTTTT
V: TRBV5-4
D: TRBD2
J: TRBJ2-2
size: NA

CDR3: CSVARGGETQYF
DNA: TGCAGCGTTGCCAGGGGGGGGGAGACCCAGTACTTC
V: TRBV29-1
D: NA
J: TRBJ2-5
size: NA

CDR3: CASSLNSVSSYNEQFF
DNA: TGCGCCAGCAGCTTGAATAGCGTAAGCTCCTACAATGAGCAGTTCTTC
V: TRBV5-1
D: NA
J: TRBJ2-1
size: many

CDR3: CSASGGAGANVLTF
DNA: TGCAGTGCTTCAGGGGGTGCTGGGGCCAACGTCCTGACTTTC
V: TRBV20-1
D: TRBD1
J: TRBJ2-6
size: many

CDR3: CSANRDSSYEQYF
DNA: TGCAGTGCGAATCGGGACAGCTCCTACGAGCAGTACTTC
V: TRBV20-1
D: TRBD1
J: TRBJ2-7
size: few

CDR3: CASSNWEMASGSCGQYF
DNA: TGTGCCAGCAGCAATTGGGAAATGGCTAGCGGGAGCTGCGGGCAGTACTTC
V: TRBV21-1
D: NA
J: TRBJ2-7
size: NA

CDR3: CASRNSGLAGWEQFF
DNA: TGTGCCAGCAGGAACAGCGGACTAGCGGGATGGGAGCAGTTCTTC
V: TRBV12-3/TRBV12-4
D: TRBD2
J: TRBJ2-1
size: many

CDR3: CASEVYEQYF
DNA: TGTGCCAGCGAGGTTTACGAGCAGTACTTC
V: TRBV7-9
D: NA
J: TRBJ2-7
size: NA

CDR3: CSGRRTSTDTQYF
DNA: TGCAGCGGTCGGCGTACTAGCACAGATACGCAGTATTTT
V: TRBV29-1
D: NA
J: TRBJ2-3
size: NA

CDR3: CATSRELGGGYEQYF
DNA: TGTGCCACCAGCAGAGAATTAGGTGGGGGCTACGAGCAGTACTTC
V: TRBV15
D: NA
J: TRBJ2-7
size: NA

CDR3: CASSFGGFHTGELFF
DNA: TGTGCCAGCAGCTTTGGGGGATTCCACACCGGGGAGCTGTTTTTT
V: TRBV7-2
D: NA
J: TRBJ2-2
size: NA

CDR3: CASSWYSGGTEAFF
DNA: TGCGCCAGCAGCTGGTATTCAGGGGGCACTGAAGCTTTCTTT
V: TRBV5-1
D: TRBD1
J: TRBJ1-1
size: NA

CDR3: CASSFGTSGTTSTDTQYF
DNA: TGTGCCAGCAGTTTTGGGACTAGCGGAACGACTAGCACAGATACGCAGTATTTT
V: TRBV12-3/TRBV12-4
D: TRBD2
J: TRBJ2-3
size: few

CDR3: CASSLALAGAETQYF
DNA: TGCGCCAGCAGCTTGGCGCTAGCGGGAGCAGAGACCCAGTACTTC
V: TRBV5-1
D: TRBD2
J: TRBJ2-5
size: NA

CDR3: CASSPTRSGRELFF
DNA: TGTGCCAGCAGCCCAACGCGCTCCGGGAGGGAGCTGTTTTTT
V: TRBV7-9
D: NA
J: TRBJ2-2
size: NA

CDR3: CASRLSAGGNYEQYF
DNA: TGCGCCAGCAGACTCTCCGCGGGGGGGAACTACGAGCAGTACTTC
V: TRBV5-1
D: TRBD2
J: TRBJ2-7
size: few

CDR3: CASSLISAGVGGTGELFF
DNA: TGTGCCAGCAGCTTAATATCAGCGGGGGTCGGCGGCACCGGGGAGCTGTTTTTT
V: TRBV11-2
D: TRBD2
J: TRBJ2-2
size: NA

CDR3: CASSPPRQPQHF
DNA: TGTGCCAGCAGCCCCCCGCGTCAGCCCCAGCATTTT
V: TRBV6-6
D: NA
J: TRBJ1-5
size: few

CDR3: CASSKGPTGFNEQFF
DNA: TGTGCCAGCAGCAAAGGTCCGACAGGGTTCAATGAGCAGTTCTTC
V: TRBV21-1
D: NA
J: TRBJ2-1
size: NA

CDR3: CASSQAQDLYNEQFF
DNA: TGCGCCAGCAGCCAAGCCCAGGACCTGTACAATGAGCAGTTCTTC
V: TRBV4-3
D: NA
J: TRBJ2-1
size: NA

CDR3: CASMSWDSVAYEQFF
DNA: TGTGCCAGCATGTCATGGGACAGCGTTGCCTATGAGCAGTTCTTC
V: TRBV27
D: TRBD1
J: TRBJ2-1
size: many

CDR3: CASSLRGISYEQYF
DNA: TGTGCTAGCAGCTTGCGGGGAATCTCCTACGAGCAGTACTTC
V: TRBV5-6
D: NA
J: TRBJ2-7
size: NA

CDR3: CAITDDRPPNTGELFF
DNA: TGTGCCATCACCGATGACCGACCGCCGAACACCGGGGAGCTGTTTTTT
V: TRBV10-3
D: NA
J: TRBJ2-2
size: few

CDR3: CASSDWDSSTQYF
DNA: TGTGCCAGCAGTGACTGGGACAGCTCGACCCAGTACTTC
V: TRBV25-1
D: TRBD1
J: TRBJ2-5
size: once

CDR3: CASSLTGGAPEAFF
DNA: TGTGCCAGCAGTTTAACAGGGGGCGCCCCTGAAGCTTTCTTT
V: TRBV27
D: TRBD1
J: TRBJ1-1
size: few

CDR3: CASSGGGTLKSYEQYF
DNA: TGTGCCAGCAGCGGAGGAGGGACCCTCAAATCCTACGAGCAGTACTTC
V: TRBV11-2
D: NA
J: TRBJ2-7
size: few

CDR3: CAISGQDKRQFF
DNA: TGTGCCATCAGTGGGCAGGACAAGCGACAGTTCTTC
V: TRBV10-3
D: NA
J: TRBJ2-1
size: NA

CDR3: CASIAGSGSYNEQFF
DNA: TGTGCCAGCATAGCGGGATCGGGGTCCTACAATGAGCAGTTCTTC
V: TRBV25-1
D: TRBD2
J: TRBJ2-1
size: few

CDR3: CSARGWDTDTQYF
DNA: TGCAGTGCACGGGGCTGGGACACAGATACGCAGTATTTT
V: TRBV20-1
D: NA
J: TRBJ2-3
size: NA

CDR3: CASSPTEGSGKLFF
DNA: TGTGCCAGCAGCCCGACCGAGGGTTCCGGAAAACTGTTTTTT
V: TRBV7-6
D: NA
J: TRBJ1-4
size: NA

CDR3: CASSPPKREDSYEQYF
DNA: TGCGCCAGCAGCCCGCCGAAGCGGGAGGACTCCTACGAGCAGTACTTC
V: TRBV5-1
D: TRBD2
J: TRBJ2-7
size: NA

CDR3: CASSPPFGRDLYEQYF
DNA: TGTGCCAGCAGCCCGCCGTTCGGGAGGGATCTTTACGAGCAGTACTTC
V: TRBV7-9
D: TRBD2
J: TRBJ2-7
size: many

CDR3: CASSLSVTLRETQYF
DNA: TGTGCCAGCAGCTTATCTGTTACTCTCAGGGAGACCCAGTACTTC
V: TRBV7-6
D: NA
J: TRBJ2-5
size: few

CDR3: CSRDSRFTDTQYF
DNA: TGCAGTCGGGACTCAAGATTCACAGATACGCAGTATTTT
V: TRBV20-1
D: NA
J: TRBJ2-3
size: few

CDR3: CASSPTGTGFAQPQHF
DNA: TGCGCCAGCAGCCCGACCGGGACAGGGTTTGCTCAGCCCCAGCATTTT
V: TRBV5-1
D: TRBD1
J: TRBJ1-5
size: NA

CDR3: CASSSGPEAFF
DNA: TGTGCCAGCAGCTCAGGACCTGAAGCTTTCTTT
V: TRBV7-9
D: NA
J: TRBJ1-1
size: many

CDR3: CSVEGTGGLGFYGYTF
DNA: TGCAGCGTTGAAGGGACAGGGGGCCTAGGTTTTTATGGCTACACCTTC
V: TRBV29-1
D: TRBD1
J: TRBJ1-2
size: few

CDR3: CASSSLDGEYYEQYF
DNA: TGTGCCAGTAGTAGTCTCGACGGAGAATACTACGAGCAGTACTTC
V: TRBV19
D: NA
J: TRBJ2-7
size: NA

CDR3: CASSPMDSTYEQYF
DNA: TGCGCCAGCAGCCCCATGGACAGTACCTACGAGCAGTACTTC
V: TRBV4-3
D: NA
J: TRBJ2-7
size: few

CDR3: CASSELSRYEQYF
DNA: TGCGCCAGCAGTGAACTATCTAGGTACGAGCAGTACTTC
V: TRBV5-1
D: NA
J: TRBJ2-7
size: few

CDR3: CASSSGPPPNEQFF
DNA: TGTGCCAGCAGTTCGGGACCCCCTCCCAATGAGCAGTTCTTC
V: TRBV6-4
D: NA
J: TRBJ2-1
size: NA

CDR3: CASSLRGHGNGDEQYF
DNA: TGTGCCAGCAGCTTAAGGGGACACGGAAACGGGGACGAGCAGTACTTC
V: TRBV7-2
D: NA
J: TRBJ2-7
size: NA

CDR3: CATTRTADLEAFF
DNA: TGTGCCACGACCCGGACAGCGGACTTAGAAGCTTTCTTT
V: TRBV19
D: NA
J: TRBJ1-1
size: once